The present TCR beta chain was sequenced within a study of blood T cell repertoires in COVID-19. Germline loops: CDR1 KGHSH, CDR2 LQKENI. With 3 bases clipped from V and 6 bases from J, the junction kept 7 bases outside the gene matches. The CDR3 has 15 residues. Using immunoSEQ multiplex PCR, the repertoire was profiled, and TCRdb retains in-frame clones only, with some absent. Of about 350,000 clones listed, around 90% are singletons. The V and J genes are TRBV18 and TRBJ1-5, with TRBD1 matching over 8 bases. Specimen: peripheral blood. This sequence was found in a woman under 30 who had recovered from COVID-19. The CDR3 region has the DNA TGTGCCAGCTCACCGGGACAGGCCGTCACTCAGCCCCAGCATTTT. Amino acid sequence: CASSPGQAVTQPQHF.